The entry below describes one TCR beta chain. From germline, CDR1 is MGHDK and CDR2 SYGVNS. V dropped 1 base and J dropped 0 bases, with 12 bases sitting between them. The length of the CDR3 is 17 residues. This entry is derived from a study of blood T cell repertoires in COVID-19. TCRdb's table, derived via immunoSEQ multiplex PCR, lists solely in-frame clones and lacks some. Here the sample spans about 250,000 clones, about four fifths being singletons. The chain combines TRBV25-1 with TRBJ2-2; D is undetermined. The source of this sequence is an elderly man with acute or convalescent COVID-19. The sequenced sample was peripheral blood. CDR3 sequence: CASSESRLVTNTGELFF. The CDR3 DNA is TGTGCCAGCAGTGAATCGCGGTTGGTTACGAACACCGGGGAGCTGTTTTTT.